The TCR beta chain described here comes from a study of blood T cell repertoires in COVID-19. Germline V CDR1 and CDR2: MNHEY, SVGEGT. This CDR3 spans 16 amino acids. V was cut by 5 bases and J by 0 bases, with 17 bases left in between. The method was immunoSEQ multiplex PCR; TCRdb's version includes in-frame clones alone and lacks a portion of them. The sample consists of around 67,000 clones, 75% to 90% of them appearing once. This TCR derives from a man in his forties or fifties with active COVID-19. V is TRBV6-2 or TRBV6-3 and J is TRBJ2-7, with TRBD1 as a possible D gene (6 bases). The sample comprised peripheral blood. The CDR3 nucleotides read TGTGCCAGCAGTCCAGCGACAGGAAGGGCCTCCTACGAGCAGTACTTC. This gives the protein CASSPATGRASYEQYF.